This TCR beta chain was captured in a study of blood T cell repertoires in COVID-19. Whole-study context: Italy, Spain and the United States were the sources of the convalescent and acute COVID-19 samples. In each case, the material was cDNA or gDNA derived from T cells, B-cell-depleted T cells, or PBMCs.

This clone was recorded once. As originally analysed: Estimated nucleated cell counts came from reference gene primer amplification. Sequencing used immunoSEQ multiplex PCR; TCRdb keeps in-frame clones, though not all of them. That table supplies the V and J calls and clone size; D and trimming were determined from the DNA. In the table there are roughly 49,000 clones, 65% to 85% of which are singletons. The sequenced material came from peripheral blood. The receptor was isolated from a man between 35 and 55 years old with acute or convalescent COVID-19.

The CDR3, as DNA: TGTGCCAGCAGCCAAGGTAAAGGGGGTCAGCCCCAGCATTTT. This translates into CASSQGKGGQPQHF. The J gene is TRBJ1-5, the V gene TRBV4-2; the D gene is possibly TRBD1 (6 bases). The CDR3 runs to 14 residues. The germline V gene encodes CDR1 LGHNA and CDR2 YNFKEQ. Deletions cut 1 base from V and 6 bases from J, with 10 bases between.